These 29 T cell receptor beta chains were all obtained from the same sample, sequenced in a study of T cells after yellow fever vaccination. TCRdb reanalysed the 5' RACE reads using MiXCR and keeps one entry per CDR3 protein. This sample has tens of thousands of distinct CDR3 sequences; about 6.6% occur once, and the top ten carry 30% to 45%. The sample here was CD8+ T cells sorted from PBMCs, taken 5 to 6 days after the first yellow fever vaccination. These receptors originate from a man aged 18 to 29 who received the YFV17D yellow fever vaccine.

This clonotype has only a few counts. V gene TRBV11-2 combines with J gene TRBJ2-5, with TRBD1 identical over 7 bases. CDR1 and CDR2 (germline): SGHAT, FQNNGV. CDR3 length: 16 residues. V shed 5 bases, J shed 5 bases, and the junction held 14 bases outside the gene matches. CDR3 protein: CASSRTEGALFETQYF. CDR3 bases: TGTGCCAGCAGCCGAACAGAGGGGGCGCTTTTCGAGACCCAGTACTTC. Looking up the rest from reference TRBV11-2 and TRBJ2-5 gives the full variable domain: EAGVAQSPRYKIIEKRQSVAFWCNPISGHATLYWYQQILGQGPKLLIQFQNNGVVDDSQLPKDRFSAERLKGVDSTLKIQPAKLEDSAVYLCASSRTEGALFETQYFGPGTRLLVL.

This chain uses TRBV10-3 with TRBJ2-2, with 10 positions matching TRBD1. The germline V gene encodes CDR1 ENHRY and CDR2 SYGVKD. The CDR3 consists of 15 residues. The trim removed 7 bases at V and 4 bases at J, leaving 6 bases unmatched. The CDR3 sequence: CAINTDRGATGELFF. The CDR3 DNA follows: TGTGCCATCAATACGGACAGGGGGGCCACCGGGGAGCTGTTTTTT.

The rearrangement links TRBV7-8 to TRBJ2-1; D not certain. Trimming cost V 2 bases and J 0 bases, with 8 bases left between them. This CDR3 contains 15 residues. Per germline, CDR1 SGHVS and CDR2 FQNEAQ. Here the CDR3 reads CASSLTPSSYNEQFF. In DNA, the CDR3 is TGTGCCAGCAGCTTAACGCCGAGCTCCTACAATGAGCAGTTCTTC.

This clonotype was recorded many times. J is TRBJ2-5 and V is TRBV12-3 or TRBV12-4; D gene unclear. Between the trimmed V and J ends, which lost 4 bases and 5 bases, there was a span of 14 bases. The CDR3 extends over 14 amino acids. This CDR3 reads CASSSITTRETQYF. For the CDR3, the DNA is TGTGCCAGCAGTTCTATTACAACCCGGGAGACCCAGTACTTC.

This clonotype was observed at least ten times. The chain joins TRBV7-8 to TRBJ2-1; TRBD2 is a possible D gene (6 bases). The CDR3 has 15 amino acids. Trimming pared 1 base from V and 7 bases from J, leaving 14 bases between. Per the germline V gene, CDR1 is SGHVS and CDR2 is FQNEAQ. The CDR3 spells CASSLGAGTGNEQFF. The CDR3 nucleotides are TGTGCCAGCAGCTTAGGGGCGGGGACTGGAAATGAGCAGTTCTTC.

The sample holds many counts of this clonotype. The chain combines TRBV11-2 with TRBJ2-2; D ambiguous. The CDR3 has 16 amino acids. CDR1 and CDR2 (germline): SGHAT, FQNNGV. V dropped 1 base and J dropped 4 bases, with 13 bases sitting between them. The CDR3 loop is CASSLGVDQATGELFF. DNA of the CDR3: TGTGCCAGCAGCTTAGGCGTAGATCAGGCCACCGGGGAGCTGTTTTTT.

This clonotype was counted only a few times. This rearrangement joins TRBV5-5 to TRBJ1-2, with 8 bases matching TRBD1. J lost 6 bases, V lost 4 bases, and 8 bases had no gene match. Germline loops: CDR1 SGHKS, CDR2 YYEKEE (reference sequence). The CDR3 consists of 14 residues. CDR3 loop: CASSGLDRADGYTF. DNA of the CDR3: TGTGCCAGCAGCGGACTGGACAGGGCGGATGGCTACACCTTC.

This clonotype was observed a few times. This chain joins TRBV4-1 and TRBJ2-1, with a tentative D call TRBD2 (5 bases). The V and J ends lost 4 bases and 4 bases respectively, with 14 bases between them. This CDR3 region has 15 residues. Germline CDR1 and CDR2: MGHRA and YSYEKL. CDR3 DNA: TGCGCCAGCAGCCGTTCAAGGGAGCATTACAATGAGCAGTTCTTC. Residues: CASSRSREHYNEQFF.

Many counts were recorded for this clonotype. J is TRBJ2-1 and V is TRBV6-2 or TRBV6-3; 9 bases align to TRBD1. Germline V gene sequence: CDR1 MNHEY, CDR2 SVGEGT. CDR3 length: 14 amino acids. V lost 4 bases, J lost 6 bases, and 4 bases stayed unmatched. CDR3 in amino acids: CASSLTGGGNEQFF. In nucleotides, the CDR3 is TGTGCCAGCAGTTTGACAGGGGGTGGCAATGAGCAGTTCTTC.

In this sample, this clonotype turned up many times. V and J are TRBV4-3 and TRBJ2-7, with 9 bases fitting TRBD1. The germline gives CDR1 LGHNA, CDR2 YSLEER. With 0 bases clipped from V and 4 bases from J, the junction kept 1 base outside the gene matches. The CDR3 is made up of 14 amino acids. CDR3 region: CASSQEQGAYEQYF. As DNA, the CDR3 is TGCGCCAGCAGCCAAGAACAGGGGGCTTACGAGCAGTACTTC.

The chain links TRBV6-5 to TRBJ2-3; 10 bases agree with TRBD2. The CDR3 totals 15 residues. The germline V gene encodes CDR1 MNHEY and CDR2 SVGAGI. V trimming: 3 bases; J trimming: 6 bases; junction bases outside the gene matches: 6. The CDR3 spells CASSYQAGGRDTQYF. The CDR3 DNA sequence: TGTGCCAGCAGTTATCAAGCGGGGGGGCGGGATACGCAGTATTTT.

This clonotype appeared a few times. The CDR3 bases are TGTGCCAGCAGCTCTCTTCCTCAATACCAAGAGACCCAGTACTTC. Residues: CASSSLPQYQETQYF. The gene calls are TRBV7-9 and TRBJ2-5; no reliable D call. Trimming cost V 4 bases and J 0 bases, with 12 bases left between them. Germline CDR1 SEHNR, CDR2 FQNEAQ (reference sequence). The CDR3 covers 15 residues.

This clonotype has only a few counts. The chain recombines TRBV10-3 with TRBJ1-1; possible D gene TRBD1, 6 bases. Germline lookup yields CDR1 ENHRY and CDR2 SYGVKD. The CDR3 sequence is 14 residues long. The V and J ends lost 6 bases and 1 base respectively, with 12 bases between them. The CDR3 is CAISPGVRNTEAFF. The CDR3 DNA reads TGTGCCATCAGCCCAGGGGTACGGAACACTGAAGCTTTCTTT.

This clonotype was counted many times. This CDR3 is CSVESKAYEQYF. For the CDR3, the DNA is TGCAGCGTTGAATCTAAGGCCTACGAGCAGTACTTC. The V and J genes are TRBV29-1 and TRBJ2-7; D remains ambiguous. V lost 2 bases and J 2 bases, leaving 7 bases between the germline ends. The CDR3 length is 12 residues. Germline CDR1 reads SQVTM; CDR2 reads ANQGSEA.

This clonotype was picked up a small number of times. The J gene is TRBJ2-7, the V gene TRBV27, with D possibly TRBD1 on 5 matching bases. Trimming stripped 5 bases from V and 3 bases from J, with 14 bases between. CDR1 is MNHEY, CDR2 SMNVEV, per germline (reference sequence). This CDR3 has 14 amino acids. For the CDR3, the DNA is TGTGCCAGCAGTGCTCAGGGTCGGCTCTACGAGCAGTACTTC. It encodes CASSAQGRLYEQYF.

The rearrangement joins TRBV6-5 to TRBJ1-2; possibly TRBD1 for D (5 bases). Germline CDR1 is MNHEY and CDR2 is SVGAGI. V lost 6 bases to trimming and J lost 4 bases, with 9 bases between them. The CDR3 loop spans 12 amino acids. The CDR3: CASSREGYGYTF. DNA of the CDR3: TGTGCCAGCAGCAGGGAAGGCTATGGCTACACCTTC.

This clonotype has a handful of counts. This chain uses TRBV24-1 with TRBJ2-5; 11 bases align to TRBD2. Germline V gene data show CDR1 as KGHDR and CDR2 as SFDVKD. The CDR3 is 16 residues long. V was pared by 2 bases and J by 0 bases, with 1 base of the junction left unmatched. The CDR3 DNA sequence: TGTGCCACCAGTGATTCGGGACTAGCGGACCAAGAGACCCAGTACTTC. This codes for CATSDSGLADQETQYF.

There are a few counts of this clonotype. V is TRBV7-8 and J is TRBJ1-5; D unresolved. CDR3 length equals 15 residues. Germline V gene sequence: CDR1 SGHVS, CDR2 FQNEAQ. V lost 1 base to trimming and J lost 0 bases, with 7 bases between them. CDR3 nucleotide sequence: TGTGCCAGCAGCTTAGGTCCTTATAGCAATCAGCCCCAGCATTTT. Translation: CASSLGPYSNQPQHF.

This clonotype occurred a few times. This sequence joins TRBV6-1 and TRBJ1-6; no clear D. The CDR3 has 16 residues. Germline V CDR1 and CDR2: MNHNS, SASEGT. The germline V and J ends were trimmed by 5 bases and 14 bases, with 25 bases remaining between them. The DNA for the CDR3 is TGTGCCAGCAGTCTAGGAATCCGCCCTGGGGTGGATGCCCTCCACTTT. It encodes CASSLGIRPGVDALHF.

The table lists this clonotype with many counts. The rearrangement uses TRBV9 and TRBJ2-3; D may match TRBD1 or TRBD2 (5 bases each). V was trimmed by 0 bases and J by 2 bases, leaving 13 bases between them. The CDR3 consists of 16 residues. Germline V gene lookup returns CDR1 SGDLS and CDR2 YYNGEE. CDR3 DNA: TGTGCCAGCAGCGTAGATCCGGGGCTGGACACAGATACGCAGTATTTT. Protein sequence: CASSVDPGLDTDTQYF.

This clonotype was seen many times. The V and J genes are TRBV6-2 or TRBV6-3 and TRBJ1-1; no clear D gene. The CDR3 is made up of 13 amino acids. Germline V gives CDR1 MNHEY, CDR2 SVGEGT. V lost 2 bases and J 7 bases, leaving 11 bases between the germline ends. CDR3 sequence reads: CASSYGLSSEAFF. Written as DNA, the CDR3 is TGTGCCAGCAGTTACGGTCTAAGCAGTGAAGCTTTCTTT.

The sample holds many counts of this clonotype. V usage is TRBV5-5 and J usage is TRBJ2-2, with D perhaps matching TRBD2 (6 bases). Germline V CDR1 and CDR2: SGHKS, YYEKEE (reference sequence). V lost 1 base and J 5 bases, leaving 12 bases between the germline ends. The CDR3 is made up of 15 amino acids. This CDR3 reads CASSLTQGGTGELFF. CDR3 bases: TGTGCCAGCAGCTTGACCCAGGGAGGAACCGGGGAGCTGTTTTTT.

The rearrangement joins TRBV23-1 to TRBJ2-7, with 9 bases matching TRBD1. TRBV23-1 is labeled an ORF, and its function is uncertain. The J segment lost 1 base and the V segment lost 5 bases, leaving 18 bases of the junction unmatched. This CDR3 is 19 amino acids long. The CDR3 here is CASSSITGTGNQASYEQYV. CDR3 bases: TGCGCCAGCAGTTCAATAACCGGGACAGGGAATCAGGCTTCCTACGAGCAGTACGTC.

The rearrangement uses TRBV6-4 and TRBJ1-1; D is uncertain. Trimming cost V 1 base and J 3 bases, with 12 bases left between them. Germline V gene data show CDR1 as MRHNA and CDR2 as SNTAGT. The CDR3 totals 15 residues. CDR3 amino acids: CASSDLQEWDTEAFF. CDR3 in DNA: TGTGCCAGCAGTGACTTGCAGGAGTGGGACACTGAAGCTTTCTTT.

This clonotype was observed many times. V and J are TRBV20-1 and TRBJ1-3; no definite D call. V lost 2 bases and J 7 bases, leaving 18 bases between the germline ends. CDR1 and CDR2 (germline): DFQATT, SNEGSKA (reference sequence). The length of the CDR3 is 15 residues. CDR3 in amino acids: CSARPDGEWRNTIYF. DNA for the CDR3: TGCAGTGCTAGACCCGACGGGGAGTGGCGCAACACCATATATTTT.

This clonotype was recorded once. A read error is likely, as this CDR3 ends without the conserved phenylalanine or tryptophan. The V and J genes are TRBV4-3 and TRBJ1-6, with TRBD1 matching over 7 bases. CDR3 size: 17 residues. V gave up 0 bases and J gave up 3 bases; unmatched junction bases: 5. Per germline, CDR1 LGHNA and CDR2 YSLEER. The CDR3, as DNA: TGCGCCAGCAGCCAAGATATCGGGGACAGCTATAATTCACCCCTCCACTCT. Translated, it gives CASSQDIGDSYNSPLHS.

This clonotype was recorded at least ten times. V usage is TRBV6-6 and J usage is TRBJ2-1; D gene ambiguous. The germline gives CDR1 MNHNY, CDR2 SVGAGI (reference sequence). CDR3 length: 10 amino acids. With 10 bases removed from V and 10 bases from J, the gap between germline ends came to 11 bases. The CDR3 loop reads CATMQKEQFF. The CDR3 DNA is TGTGCCACCATGCAGAAGGAGCAGTTCTTC.

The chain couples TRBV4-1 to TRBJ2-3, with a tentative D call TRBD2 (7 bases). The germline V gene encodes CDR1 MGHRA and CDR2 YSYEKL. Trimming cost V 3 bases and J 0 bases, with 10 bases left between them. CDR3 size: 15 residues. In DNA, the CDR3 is TGCGCCAGCAGCCAGGGGGGGGCGAGCACAGATACGCAGTATTTT. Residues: CASSQGGASTDTQYF.

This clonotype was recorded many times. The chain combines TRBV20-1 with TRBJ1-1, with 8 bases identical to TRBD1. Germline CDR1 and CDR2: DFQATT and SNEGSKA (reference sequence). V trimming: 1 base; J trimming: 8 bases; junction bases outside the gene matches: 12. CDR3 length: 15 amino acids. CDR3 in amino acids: CSARAFGTGKSEAFF. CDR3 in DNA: TGCAGTGCTAGAGCCTTCGGGACAGGTAAATCCGAAGCTTTCTTT.